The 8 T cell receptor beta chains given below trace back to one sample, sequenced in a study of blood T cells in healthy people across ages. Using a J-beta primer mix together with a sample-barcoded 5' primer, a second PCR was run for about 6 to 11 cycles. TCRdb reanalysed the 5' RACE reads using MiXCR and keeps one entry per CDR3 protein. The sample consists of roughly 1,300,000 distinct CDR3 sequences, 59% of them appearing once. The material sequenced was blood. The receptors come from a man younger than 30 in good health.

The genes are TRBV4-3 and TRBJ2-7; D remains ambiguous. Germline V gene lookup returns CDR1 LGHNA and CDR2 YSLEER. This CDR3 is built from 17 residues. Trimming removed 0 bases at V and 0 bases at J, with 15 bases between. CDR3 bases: TGCGCCAGCAGCCAAGACCATATCACCACGAGCTCCTACGAGCAGTACTTC. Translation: CASSQDHITTSSYEQYF.

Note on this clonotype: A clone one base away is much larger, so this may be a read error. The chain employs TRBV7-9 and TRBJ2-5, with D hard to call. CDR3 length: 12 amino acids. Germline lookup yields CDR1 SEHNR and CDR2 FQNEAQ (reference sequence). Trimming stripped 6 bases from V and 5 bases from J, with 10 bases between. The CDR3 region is CASSLSEETQYF. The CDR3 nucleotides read TGTGCCAGCAGTTTATCGGAGGAGACCCAGTACTTC. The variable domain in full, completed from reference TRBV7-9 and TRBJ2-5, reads DTGVSQNPRHKITKRGQNVTFRCDPISEHNRLYWYRQTLGQGPEFLTYFQNEAQLEKSRLLSDRFSAERPKGSFSTLEIQRTEQGDSAMYLCASSLSEETQYFGPGTRLLVL.

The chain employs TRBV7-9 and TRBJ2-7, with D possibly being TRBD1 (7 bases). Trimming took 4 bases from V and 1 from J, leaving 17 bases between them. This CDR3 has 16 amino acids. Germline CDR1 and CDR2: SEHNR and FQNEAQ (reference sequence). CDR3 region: CASSSGGPRPSYEQYF. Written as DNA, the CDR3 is TGTGCCAGCAGCTCAGGGGGGCCGCGACCTTCCTACGAGCAGTACTTC. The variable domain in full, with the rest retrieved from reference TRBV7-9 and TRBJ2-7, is DTGVSQNPRHKITKRGQNVTFRCDPISEHNRLYWYRQTLGQGPEFLTYFQNEAQLEKSRLLSDRFSAERPKGSFSTLEIQRTEQGDSAMYLCASSSGGPRPSYEQYFGPGTRLTVT.

This CDR3 reads CASSEILAGGPDTQYF. CDR3 sequence (DNA): TGTGCCAGCAGTGAAATCCTAGCGGGAGGGCCAGATACGCAGTATTTT. The chain joins TRBV6-1 to TRBJ2-3, with 12 bases fitting TRBD2. CDR1 and CDR2 from the germline V gene are MNHNS and SASEGT. This CDR3 is built from 16 residues. V shed 2 bases and J 4 bases; nucleotides not matched to a gene: 4.

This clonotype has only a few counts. CDR3 residues: CASSLGPNPSYEQYF. In nucleotides, the CDR3 is TGCGCCAGCAGCTTGGGCCCTAATCCTTCCTACGAGCAGTACTTC. V usage is TRBV5-1 and J usage is TRBJ2-7; D is unresolved. This CDR3 comprises 15 residues. The V gene lost 0 bases and the J gene lost 1 base, with 11 bases spanning the gap. The germline CDR1 and CDR2 sequences are SGHRS and YFSETQ.

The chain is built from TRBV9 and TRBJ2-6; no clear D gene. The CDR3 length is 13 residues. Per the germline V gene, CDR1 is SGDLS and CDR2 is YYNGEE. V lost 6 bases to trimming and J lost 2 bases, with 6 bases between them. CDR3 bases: TGTGCCAGCACCGCCCCTGGGGCCAACGTCCTGACTTTC. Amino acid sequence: CASTAPGANVLTF.

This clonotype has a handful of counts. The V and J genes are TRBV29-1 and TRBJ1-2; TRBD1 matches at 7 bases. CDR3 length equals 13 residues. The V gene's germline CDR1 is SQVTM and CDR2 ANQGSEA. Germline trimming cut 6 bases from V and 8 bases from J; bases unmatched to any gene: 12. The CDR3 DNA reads TGCAGCGTGAGACAGGGAGAAAATGGGGGCTACACCTTC. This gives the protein CSVRQGENGGYTF.

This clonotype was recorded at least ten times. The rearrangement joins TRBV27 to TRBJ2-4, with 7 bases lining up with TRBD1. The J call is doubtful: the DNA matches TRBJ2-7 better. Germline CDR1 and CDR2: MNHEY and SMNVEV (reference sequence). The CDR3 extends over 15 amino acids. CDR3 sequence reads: CASSLLGTGAYEQYF. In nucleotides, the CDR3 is TGTGCCAGCAGCCTACTAGGTACAGGGGCCTACGAGCAGTACTTC.